This T cell receptor beta chain was captured by sequencing in a study of CD8 T cells in Susac syndrome. In germline, CDR1 is LNHDA, CDR2 SQIVND (reference sequence). V shed 4 bases and J shed 7 bases, with 16 bases lying between them. CDR3 length equals 14 residues. cDNA came from approximately 0.5 to 1 ug RNA primed by random hexamers. TCRdb re-called the immunoSEQ multiplex PCR reads through MiXCR, storing one row per CDR3 protein. This table has fewer than 150,000 distinct CDR3 sequences, 90% to 95% appearing once. This chain uses TRBV19 with TRBJ2-5; D may be TRBD2 (7 bases). This TCR derives from a human donor with multiple sclerosis. Input material: CD4+ T cells from PBMCs. The CDR3 is CASSKGGQEVTQYF. The CDR3 nucleotides are TGTGCCAGTAGTAAGGGGGGGCAGGAAGTGACCCAGTACTTC.